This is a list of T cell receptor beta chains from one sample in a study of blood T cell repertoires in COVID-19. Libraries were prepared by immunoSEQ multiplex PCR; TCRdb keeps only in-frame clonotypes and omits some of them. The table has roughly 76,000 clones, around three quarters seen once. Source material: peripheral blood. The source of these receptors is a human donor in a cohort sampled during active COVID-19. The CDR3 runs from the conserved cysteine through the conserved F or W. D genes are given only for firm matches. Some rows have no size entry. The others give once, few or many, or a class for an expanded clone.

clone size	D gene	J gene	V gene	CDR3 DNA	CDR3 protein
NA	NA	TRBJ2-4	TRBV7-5	TGTGCCAGAAGCTGGGGGGGGAACTGGGACAACTACAAAAACATTCAGTACTTC	CARSWGGNWDNYKNIQYF
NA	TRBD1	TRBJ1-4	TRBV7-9	TGTGCCAGCAGCCCCCGGACAGGCTTGGGTGAAAAACTGTTTTTT	CASSPRTGLGEKLFF
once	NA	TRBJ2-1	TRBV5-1	TGCGCCAGCAGCCCCGGGACTGATCGCTTAAATGAGCAGTTCTTC	CASSPGTDRLNEQFF
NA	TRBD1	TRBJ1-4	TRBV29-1	TGCAGCGTTGGCCAGGGGGTTGGGGAAAAACTGTTTTTT	CSVGQGVGEKLFF
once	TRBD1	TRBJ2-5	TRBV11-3	TGTGCCAGCAGCTCAAGCGGACAGGATCAAGAGACCCAGTACTTC	CASSSSGQDQETQYF
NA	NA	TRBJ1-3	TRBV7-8	TGTGCCAGCAGCTTAGTCGGTTCGGGTTATGGAAACACCATATATTTT	CASSLVGSGYGNTIYF
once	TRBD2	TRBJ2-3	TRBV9	TGTGCCAGCAGCGTAGTTCTAGCGGCCACCGATACGCAGTATTTT	CASSVVLAATDTQYF
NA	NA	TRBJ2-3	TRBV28	TGTGCCAGCAGTTTTAGGACTACCTCAGATACGCAGTATTTT	CASSFRTTSDTQYF
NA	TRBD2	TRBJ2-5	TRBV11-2	TGTGCCAGCAGCTTAGGAGGTTTCGCGGCTAGCGGGAGCTGGGAGACCCAGTACTTC	CASSLGGFAASGSWETQYF
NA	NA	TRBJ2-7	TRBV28	TGTGCCAGCAGTTTCCAACAGGTTACCTACGAGCAGTACTTC	CASSFQQVTYEQYF